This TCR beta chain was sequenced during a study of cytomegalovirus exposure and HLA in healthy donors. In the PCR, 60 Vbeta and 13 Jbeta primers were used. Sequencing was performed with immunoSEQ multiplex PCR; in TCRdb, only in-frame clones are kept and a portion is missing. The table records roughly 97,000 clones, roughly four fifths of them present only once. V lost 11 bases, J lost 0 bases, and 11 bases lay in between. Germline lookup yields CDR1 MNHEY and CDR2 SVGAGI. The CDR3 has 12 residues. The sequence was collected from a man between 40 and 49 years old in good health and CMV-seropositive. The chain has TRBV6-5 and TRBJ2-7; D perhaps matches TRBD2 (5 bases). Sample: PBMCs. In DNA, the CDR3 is TGTGCCGCGAGGGCAGCCTCCTACGAGCAGTACTTC. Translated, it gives CAARAASYEQYF.